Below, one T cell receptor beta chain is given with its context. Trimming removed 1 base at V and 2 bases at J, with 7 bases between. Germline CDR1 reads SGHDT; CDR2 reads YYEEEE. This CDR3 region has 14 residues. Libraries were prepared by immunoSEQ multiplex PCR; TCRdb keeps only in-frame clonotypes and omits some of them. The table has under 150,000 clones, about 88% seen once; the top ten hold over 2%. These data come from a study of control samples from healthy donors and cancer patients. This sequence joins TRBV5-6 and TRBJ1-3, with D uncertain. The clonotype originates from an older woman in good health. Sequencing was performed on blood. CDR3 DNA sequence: TGTGCCAGCAGCTTGAAGGGTACTGGAAACACCATATATTTT. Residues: CASSLKGTGNTIYF.